The T cell receptor (beta chain) under discussion was sequenced for a study of beta chain features in type 1 diabetes. Looking at the study overall: Across all samples, roughly 100,000,000 sorted cells were examined.

CD45RO/CCR7/CD25/CD127/CD95/CD27 staining was used to isolate CD4+ naive, central memory, regulatory and stem cell-like memory cells by sorting. There are 13 residues in the CDR3. Per the germline V gene, CDR1 is GTSNPN and CDR2 is SVGIG (reference sequence). Trimming at V came to 1 base and at J to 7 bases, leaving 1 base not matched to a gene. The entirety of the isolated RNA underwent reverse transcription, so expressed TCRB transcripts were sequenced. The repertoire was sequenced with immunoSEQ multiplex PCR; TCRdb's copy has only in-frame clones and lacks some. In the table there are some 23,000 clones, over 65% of which are singletons. Study-wide points: Type 1 diabetes patients had TCRB CDR3s that were shorter (moderately but significantly so) in all four CD4+ subsets.

This clone was seen more than once but under ten times. Its antigen is undetermined. This chain uses TRBV30 with TRBJ1-5; 10 bases map to TRBD1. The source material was stem cell memory CD4+ T cells from blood. The TCR comes from a woman aged 40 to 50 with type 1 diabetes. This chain's CDR3 is CAWSGDRGQPQHF. Here the CDR3 DNA reads TGTGCCTGGAGTGGGGACAGGGGCCAGCCCCAGCATTTT.